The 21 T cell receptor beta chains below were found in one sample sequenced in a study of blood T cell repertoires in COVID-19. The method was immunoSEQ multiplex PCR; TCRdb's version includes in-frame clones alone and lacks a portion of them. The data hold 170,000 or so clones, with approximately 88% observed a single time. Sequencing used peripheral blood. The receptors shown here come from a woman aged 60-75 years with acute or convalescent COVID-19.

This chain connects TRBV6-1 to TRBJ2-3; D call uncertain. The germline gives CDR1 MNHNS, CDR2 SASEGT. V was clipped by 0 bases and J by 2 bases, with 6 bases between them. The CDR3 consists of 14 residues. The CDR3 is CASSEALHTDTQYF. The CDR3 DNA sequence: TGTGCCAGCAGTGAAGCACTCCACACAGATACGCAGTATTTT.

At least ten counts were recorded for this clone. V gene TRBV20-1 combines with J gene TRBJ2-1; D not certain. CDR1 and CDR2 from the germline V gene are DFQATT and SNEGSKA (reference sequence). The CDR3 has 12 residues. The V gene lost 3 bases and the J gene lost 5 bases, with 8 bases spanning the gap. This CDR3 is CSASMTNNEQFF. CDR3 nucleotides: TGCAGTGCTAGTATGACAAACAATGAGCAGTTCTTC.

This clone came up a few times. CDR3 DNA: TGTGCCAGCAGCTTGTCAGGCATTAATTCACCCCTCCACTTT. Translation: CASSLSGINSPLHF. The rearrangement joins TRBV5-4 to TRBJ1-6; D is undetermined. V gave up 1 base and J gave up 6 bases, with 8 bases separating them. The CDR3 consists of 14 residues. CDR1 and CDR2 from the germline V gene are SGHNT and YYREEE (reference sequence).

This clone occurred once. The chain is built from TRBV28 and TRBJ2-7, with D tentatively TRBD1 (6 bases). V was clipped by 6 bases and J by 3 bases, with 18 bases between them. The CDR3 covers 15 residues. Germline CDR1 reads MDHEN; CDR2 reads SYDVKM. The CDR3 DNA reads TGTGCCAGCAGCCTCGCGGACAGAAAAAACTACGAGCAGTACTTC. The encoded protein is CASSLADRKNYEQYF.

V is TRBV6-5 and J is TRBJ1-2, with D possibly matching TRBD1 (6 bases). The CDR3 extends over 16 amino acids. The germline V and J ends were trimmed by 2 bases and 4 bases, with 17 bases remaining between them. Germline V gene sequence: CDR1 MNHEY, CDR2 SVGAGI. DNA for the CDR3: TGTGCCAGCAGTTACCCTCTTCCGGACAGAAGCTATGGCTACACCTTC. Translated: CASSYPLPDRSYGYTF.

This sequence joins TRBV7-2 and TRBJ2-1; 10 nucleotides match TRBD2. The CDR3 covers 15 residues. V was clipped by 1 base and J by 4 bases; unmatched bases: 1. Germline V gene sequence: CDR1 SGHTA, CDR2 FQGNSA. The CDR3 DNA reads TGTGCCAGCAGCTTAGGGACTAGCGGATACAATGAGCAGTTCTTC. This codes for CASSLGTSGYNEQFF. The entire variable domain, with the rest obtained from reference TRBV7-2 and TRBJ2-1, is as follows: GAGVSQSPSNKVTEKGKDVELRCDPISGHTALYWYRQSLGQGLEFLIYFQGNSAPDKSGLPSDRFSAERTGGSVSTLTIQRTQQEDSAVYLCASSLGTSGYNEQFFGPGTRLTVL.

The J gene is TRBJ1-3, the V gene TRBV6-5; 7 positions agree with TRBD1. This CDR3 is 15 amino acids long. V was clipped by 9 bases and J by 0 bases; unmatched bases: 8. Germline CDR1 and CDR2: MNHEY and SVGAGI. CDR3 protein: CASWTGGLSGNTIYF. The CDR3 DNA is TGTGCCAGTTGGACAGGCGGACTCTCTGGAAACACCATATATTTT.

The CDR3 coding sequence is TGTGCAAGTCGCTACGGGACTAGCGAGGGCTATTTT. Encoded protein: CASRYGTSEGYF. The chain uses TRBV12-2 and TRBJ2-3; the D call in the table, TRBD2, was not verified against the DNA. TRBV12-2 is given as a pseudogene. This CDR3 has 12 residues.

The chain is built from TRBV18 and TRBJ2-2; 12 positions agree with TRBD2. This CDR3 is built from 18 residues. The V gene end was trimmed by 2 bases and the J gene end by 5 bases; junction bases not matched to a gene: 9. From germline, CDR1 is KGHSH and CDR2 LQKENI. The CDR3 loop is CASSPVTSGGTGTGELFF. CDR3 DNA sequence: TGTGCCAGCTCACCAGTGACTAGCGGGGGAACTGGGACCGGGGAGCTGTTTTTT.

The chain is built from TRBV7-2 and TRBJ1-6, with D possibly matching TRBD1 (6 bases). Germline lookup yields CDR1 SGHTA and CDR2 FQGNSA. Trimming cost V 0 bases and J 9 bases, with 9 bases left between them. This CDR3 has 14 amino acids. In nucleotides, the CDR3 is TGTGCCAGCAGCTTAGCCAGGGGCGGTTCACCCCTCCACTTT. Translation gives CASSLARGGSPLHF.

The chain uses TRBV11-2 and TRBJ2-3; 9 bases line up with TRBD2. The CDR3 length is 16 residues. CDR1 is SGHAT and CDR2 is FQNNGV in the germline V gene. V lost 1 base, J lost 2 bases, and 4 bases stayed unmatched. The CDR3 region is CASSLALAGPTDTQYF. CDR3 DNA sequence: TGTGCCAGCAGCTTAGCCCTAGCGGGGCCCACAGATACGCAGTATTTT.

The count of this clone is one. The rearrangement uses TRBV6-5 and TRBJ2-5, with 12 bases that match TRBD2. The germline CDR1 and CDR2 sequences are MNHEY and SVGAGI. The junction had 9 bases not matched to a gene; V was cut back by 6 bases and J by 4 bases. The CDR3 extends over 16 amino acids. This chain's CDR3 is CASSYLAGGPGETQYF. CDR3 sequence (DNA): TGTGCCAGCAGCTACCTAGCGGGGGGGCCGGGAGAGACCCAGTACTTC.

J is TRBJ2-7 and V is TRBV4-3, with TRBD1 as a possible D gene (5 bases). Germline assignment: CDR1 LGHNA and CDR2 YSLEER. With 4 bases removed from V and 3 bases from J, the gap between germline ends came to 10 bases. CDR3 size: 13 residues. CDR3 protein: CASSRQLSYEQYF. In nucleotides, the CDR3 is TGCGCCAGCAGCCGACAGCTAAGCTACGAGCAGTACTTC.

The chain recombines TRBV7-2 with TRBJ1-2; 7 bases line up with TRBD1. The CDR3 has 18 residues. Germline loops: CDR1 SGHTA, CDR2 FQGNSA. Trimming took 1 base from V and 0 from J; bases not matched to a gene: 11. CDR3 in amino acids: CASSLGLTSDRTNYGYTF. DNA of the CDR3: TGTGCCAGCAGCTTAGGCCTAACCTCGGACAGGACTAACTATGGCTACACCTTC.

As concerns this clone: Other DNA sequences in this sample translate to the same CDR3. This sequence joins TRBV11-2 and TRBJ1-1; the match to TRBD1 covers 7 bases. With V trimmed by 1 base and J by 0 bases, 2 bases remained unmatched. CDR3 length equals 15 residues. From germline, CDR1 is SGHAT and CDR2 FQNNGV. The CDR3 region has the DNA TGTGCCAGCAGCTTAGTCACAGGGGTGAACACTGAAGCTTTCTTT. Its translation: CASSLVTGVNTEAFF.

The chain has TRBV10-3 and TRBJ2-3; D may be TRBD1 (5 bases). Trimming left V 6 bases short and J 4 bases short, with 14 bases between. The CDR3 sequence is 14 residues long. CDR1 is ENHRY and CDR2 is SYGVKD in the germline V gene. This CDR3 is CAIRNTGGPDTQYF. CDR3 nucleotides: TGTGCCATCAGAAACACAGGTGGTCCAGATACGCAGTATTTT.

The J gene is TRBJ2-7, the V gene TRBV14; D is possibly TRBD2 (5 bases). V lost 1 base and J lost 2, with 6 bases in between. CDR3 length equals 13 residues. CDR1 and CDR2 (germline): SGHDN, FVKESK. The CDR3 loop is CASSQVRAYEQYF. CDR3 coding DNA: TGTGCCAGCAGCCAAGTGAGGGCCTACGAGCAGTACTTC.

The CDR3 coding sequence is TGTGCCACCAGCAGAGATTGGAGGAATGGCTACACCTTC. Translation: CATSRDWRNGYTF. The chain combines TRBV15 with TRBJ1-2; no firm D call. CDR1 and CDR2 from the germline V gene are LNHNV and YYDKDF (reference sequence). The CDR3 is 13 residues long. V was trimmed by 0 bases and J by 6 bases, leaving 8 bases between them. Filled out from reference TRBV15 and TRBJ1-2, the complete variable domain reads DAMVIQNPRYQVTQFGKPVTLSCSQTLNHNVMYWYQQKSSQAPKLLFHYYDKDFNNEADTPDNFQSRRPNTSFCFLDIRSPGLGDTAMYLCATSRDWRNGYTFGSGTRLTVV.

CDR3 sequence: CASSLLPGGTEQFF. DNA for the CDR3: TGTGCCAGCAGCCTCCTGCCGGGGGGAACCGAGCAGTTCTTC. The rearrangement links TRBV7-2 to TRBJ2-1, with TRBD2 matching 7 bases. Germline V gives CDR1 SGHTA, CDR2 FQGNSA. This CDR3 spans 14 amino acids. The J segment lost 10 bases and the V segment lost 5 bases, leaving 11 bases of the junction unmatched.

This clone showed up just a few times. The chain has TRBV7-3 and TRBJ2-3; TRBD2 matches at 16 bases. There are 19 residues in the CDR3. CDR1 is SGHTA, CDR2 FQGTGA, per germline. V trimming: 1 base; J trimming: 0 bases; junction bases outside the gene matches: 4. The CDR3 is CASSLKGLAGGPSTDTQYF. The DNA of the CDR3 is TGTGCCAGCAGCTTAAAGGGACTAGCGGGGGGGCCTAGCACAGATACGCAGTATTTT. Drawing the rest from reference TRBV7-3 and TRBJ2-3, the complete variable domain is GAGVSQTPSNKVTEKGKYVELRCDPISGHTALYWYRQSLGQGPEFLIYFQGTGAADDSGLPNDRFFAVRPEGSVSTLKIQRTERGDSAVYLCASSLKGLAGGPSTDTQYFGPGTRLTVL.

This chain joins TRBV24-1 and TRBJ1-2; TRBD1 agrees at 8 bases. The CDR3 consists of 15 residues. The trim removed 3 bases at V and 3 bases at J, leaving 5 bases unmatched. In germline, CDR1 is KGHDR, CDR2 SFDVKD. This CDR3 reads CATSDPSTGDYGYTF. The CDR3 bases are TGTGCCACCAGTGATCCTTCGACAGGGGACTATGGCTACACCTTC.